This entry lists 4 T cell receptor beta chains sequenced from one sample in a study of T-cell reconstitution after alpha-beta-depleted transplantation in children. Researchers prepared the TCRbeta library using unique molecular identifiers, the study reports. TCRdb ran MiXCR on the PCR reads and lists one entry per CDR3 protein. Of around 360,000 distinct CDR3 sequences listed, 10% were seen once; the top ten hold 2% to 2.5%. The sequenced sample was PBMCs from the stem cell graft donor, obtained from the stem cell graft. The receptors here all came from a human donor who donated a stem cell graft to a child with acute lymphoblastic leukemia.

This clonotype was found a few times. The CDR3 DNA is TGCGCCAGCAGCCAAGGAGTGGGGGTAGGTGAGGATGGCTACACCTTC. Residues: CASSQGVGVGEDGYTF. The chain links TRBV4-3 to TRBJ1-2, with D tentatively TRBD1 (5 bases). The CDR3 contains 16 residues. The germline gives CDR1 LGHNA, CDR2 YSLEER. V was shortened by 1 base and J by 6 bases, with 18 bases between the two germline ends.

The J gene is TRBJ2-7, the V gene TRBV4-2, with TRBD2 as a possible D gene (6 bases). The CDR3 has 15 residues. CDR1 is LGHNA and CDR2 is YNFKEQ in the germline V gene. V was pared by 4 bases and J by 0 bases, with 13 bases between. The CDR3 region has the DNA TGTGCCAGCAGCCCTTTCGCGGGATCCTCCTACGAGCAGTACTTC. Amino acid sequence: CASSPFAGSSYEQYF.

This clonotype was counted between two and nine times. This chain joins TRBV5-1 and TRBJ1-1; 9 bases agree with TRBD1. Germline CDR1 and CDR2: SGHRS and YFSETQ. This CDR3 comprises 17 residues. J gave up 1 base and V 1 base, and 8 bases lay outside the gene matches. CDR3 nucleotide sequence: TGCGCCAGCAGCTTGCGGGGACAGGGCGGAGGGAACACTGAAGCTTTCTTT. It encodes CASSLRGQGGGNTEAFF.

There are many counts of this clonotype. V usage is TRBV12-3 or TRBV12-4 and J usage is TRBJ2-5, with a weak D call TRBD2 (5 bases). The CDR3 extends over 16 amino acids. Trimming left V 6 bases short and J 1 base short, with 18 bases between. The CDR3 nucleotides are TGTGCCAGCAGCGGGTCCCCTTCGGACTCCCAAGAGACCCAGTACTTC. Translating gives CASSGSPSDSQETQYF.